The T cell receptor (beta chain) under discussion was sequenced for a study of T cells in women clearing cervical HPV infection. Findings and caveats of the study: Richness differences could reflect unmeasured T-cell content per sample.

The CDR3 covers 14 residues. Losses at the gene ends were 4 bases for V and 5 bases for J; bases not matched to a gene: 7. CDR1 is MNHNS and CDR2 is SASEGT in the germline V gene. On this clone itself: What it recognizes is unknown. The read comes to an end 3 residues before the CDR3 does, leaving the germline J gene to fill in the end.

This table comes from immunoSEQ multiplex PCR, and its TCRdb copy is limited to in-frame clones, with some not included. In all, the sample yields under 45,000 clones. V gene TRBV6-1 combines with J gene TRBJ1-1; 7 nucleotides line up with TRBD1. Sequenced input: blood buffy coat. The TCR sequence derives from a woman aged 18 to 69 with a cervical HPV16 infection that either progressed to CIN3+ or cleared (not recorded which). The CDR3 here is CASSAAGGGTEAFF. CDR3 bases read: TGTGCCAGCAGTGCCGCAGGGGGAGGTACTGAA.